The 25 T cell receptor beta chains presented below share a single source sample, sequenced in a study of T cell responses to AZD1222 COVID-19 vaccine (dated by TCRdb to about 2021). The time point label for this specimen denotes: about 28 days (+/-7) after the second vaccine dose. Library preparation employed the immunoSEQ multiplex PCR assay. Held by TCRdb, this immuneACCESS table contains in-frame sequences only and omits some clones. Under half of the omission traces to an unresolved V gene where checked; the cause of the rest is unknown. The sample profile shows around 190,000 clones; roughly nine tenths of them were found once. Together, the top ten hold under 2% of the sample. Sequencing used peripheral blood, obtained 28 days after the second AZD1222 dose. The receptors derive from an adult who received the AZD1222 COVID-19 vaccine.

The V call is TRBV13, the J call TRBJ2-3; 7 nucleotides agree with TRBD2. Germline CDR1 reads PRHDT; CDR2 reads FYEKMQ (reference sequence). J lost 1 base, V lost 5 bases, and 6 bases had no gene match. The CDR3 runs 15 residues. The CDR3 nucleotides read TGTGCCAGCAGCAAGATGGGACTACGCACAGATACGCAGTATTTT. Translated: CASSKMGLRTDTQYF.

The V and J genes are TRBV14 and TRBJ2-7; D is possibly TRBD2 (6 bases). This CDR3 contains 13 residues. With 4 bases removed from V and 3 bases from J, the gap between germline ends came to 10 bases. The germline V gene has CDR1 SGHDN and CDR2 FVKESK. For the CDR3, the DNA is TGTGCCAGCAGCCCTTGGAGGGACTACGAGCAGTACTTC. It translates to CASSPWRDYEQYF.

The V call is TRBV19, the J call TRBJ2-1, with 13 positions matching TRBD2. Trimming at V came to 5 bases and at J to 5 bases, leaving 3 bases not matched to a gene. Looked up from germline, CDR1 is LNHDA and CDR2 is SQIVND (reference sequence). The CDR3 spans 15 residues. The CDR3 is CASSELAGGNNEQFF. The CDR3 DNA follows: TGTGCCAGTAGTGAACTAGCGGGAGGGAACAATGAGCAGTTCTTC.

The rearrangement uses TRBV7-9 and TRBJ1-1; no firm D call. The CDR3 is 11 residues long. Germline V gene sequence: CDR1 SEHNR, CDR2 FQNEAQ (reference sequence). Trimming took 0 bases from V and 11 from J, leaving 7 bases between them. Written as DNA, the CDR3 is TGTGCCAGCAGCTTAGCTTGGTGGGCTTTCTTT. Translation gives CASSLAWWAFF.

This clone was counted a few times. The chain couples TRBV5-1 to TRBJ2-3; D is ambiguous. Germline V gene sequence: CDR1 SGHRS, CDR2 YFSETQ. The CDR3 runs to 12 residues. V was clipped by 0 bases and J by 3 bases, with 2 bases between them. The CDR3 nucleotides read TGCGCCAGCAGCTTGGTTACAGATACGCAGTATTTT. Translation gives CASSLVTDTQYF.

This clone was detected only a few times. The CDR3 bases are TGTGCCAGCAGCTTAGATCGAAACGAGCAGTACTTC. Its protein is CASSLDRNEQYF. The gene calls are TRBV11-3 and TRBJ2-7; no firm D call. Trimming cost V 0 bases and J 5 bases, with 5 bases left between them. In germline, CDR1 is SGHNT, CDR2 YENEEA. The length of the CDR3 is 12 residues.

The rearrangement links TRBV6-5 to TRBJ2-7, with a possible D match to TRBD2 (5 bases). The CDR3 totals 15 residues. The germline V gene has CDR1 MNHEY and CDR2 SVGAGI. V lost 6 bases and J 4 bases, leaving 19 bases between the germline ends. The CDR3, as DNA: TGTGCCAGCAGGAAATCCGGACGGGGTTTGTACGAGCAGTACTTC. It codes for CASRKSGRGLYEQYF.

This chain connects TRBV11-2 to TRBJ2-3; 13 bases are a match to TRBD2. The ends lost 4 bases at V and 1 base at J; junction bases unmatched: 5. Germline V gene sequence: CDR1 SGHAT, CDR2 FQNNGV. This CDR3 contains 17 residues. The CDR3 bases are TGTGCCAGCAGCTCTCGACTAGCGGGGGGAGGCACAGATACGCAGTATTTT. Translation gives CASSSRLAGGGTDTQYF.

The CDR3 spells CASSPTDSSYGYTF. CDR3 nucleotides: TGCGCCAGCAGCCCAACCGACAGTTCCTATGGCTACACCTTC. This rearrangement joins TRBV5-1 to TRBJ1-2, with TRBD1 as a possible D gene (5 bases). This CDR3 spans 14 amino acids. Trimming left V 4 bases short and J 4 bases short, with 14 bases between. Germline V gives CDR1 SGHRS, CDR2 YFSETQ.

The V and J genes are TRBV2 and TRBJ2-1; TRBD2 aligns across 7 bases. V lost 4 bases, J lost 1 base, and 10 bases stayed unmatched. The V gene's germline CDR1 is SNHLY and CDR2 FYNNEI. The CDR3 has 17 residues. The CDR3 spells CASSAPRNSGSYNEQFF. The CDR3 coding sequence is TGTGCCAGCAGTGCCCCACGAAATAGCGGGTCCTACAATGAGCAGTTCTTC.

This rearrangement joins TRBV21-1 to TRBJ1-5; TRBD1, the D gene given by the table, was not confirmed from the DNA. TRBV21-1 is tagged as a pseudogene. The CDR3 spans 17 residues. DNA of the CDR3: TGTGCCAGCAGCAATCCACGACCGGGACAGGGAGGACAGCCCCAGCATTTT. This codes for CASSNPRPGQGGQPQHF.

The chain recombines TRBV6-2 or TRBV6-3 with TRBJ2-2; D remains ambiguous. The CDR3 is 13 residues long. Per the germline V gene, CDR1 is MNHEY and CDR2 is SVGEGT. V was trimmed by 2 bases and J by 5 bases, leaving 6 bases between them. CDR3 DNA: TGTGCCAGCAGTTACGTCCGGACCGGGGAGCTGTTTTTT. Amino acid sequence: CASSYVRTGELFF.

This chain connects TRBV9 to TRBJ2-6; D is ambiguous. V was trimmed by 5 bases and J by 4 bases, leaving 10 bases between them. Per the germline V gene, CDR1 is SGDLS and CDR2 is YYNGEE. The CDR3 runs 14 residues. The CDR3 DNA reads as TGTGCCAGCAGGCGGAGCGCCGGGGCCAACGTCCTGACTTTC. Its translation: CASRRSAGANVLTF.

This clone was observed a handful of times. The chain employs TRBV10-1 and TRBJ2-5; TRBD1 agrees at 7 bases. The germline V gene encodes CDR1 WNHNN and CDR2 SYGVQD (reference sequence). The CDR3 totals 14 residues. After removal of 5 bases from V and 4 bases from J, the junction contained 7 bases not matched to a gene. CDR3 bases: TGCGCCAGCAGTTCGACAGGGCGGCGAGAGACCCAGTACTTC. Amino acid sequence: CASSSTGRRETQYF.

J is TRBJ1-1 and V is TRBV7-2; weak D call: TRBD1 (5 bases). Trimming left V 1 base short and J 5 bases short, with 14 bases between. The CDR3 covers 15 residues. Germline V gene data show CDR1 as SGHTA and CDR2 as FQGNSA. This CDR3 is CASSLGGGVGTEAFF. The DNA for the CDR3 is TGTGCCAGCAGCTTAGGTGGGGGGGTAGGGACTGAAGCTTTCTTT. The full variable domain, its missing parts supplied by reference TRBV7-2 and TRBJ1-1, is GAGVSQSPSNKVTEKGKDVELRCDPISGHTALYWYRQSLGQGLEFLIYFQGNSAPDKSGLPSDRFSAERTGGSVSTLTIQRTQQEDSAVYLCASSLGGGVGTEAFFGQGTRLTVV.

The CDR3 nucleotides are TGTGCCAGCAGTTACCTCGGGGGGGCCGGCTATGGCTACACCTTC. As protein: CASSYLGGAGYGYTF. The chain is built from TRBV6-2 or TRBV6-3 and TRBJ1-2; D is possibly TRBD1 (6 bases). Deletions cut 2 bases from V and 4 bases from J, with 14 bases between. The germline V gene encodes CDR1 MNHEY and CDR2 SVGEGT. CDR3 size: 15 residues.

Worth noting for this clone: This sample also contains other DNA sequences that code for the same CDR3. This chain connects TRBV5-4 to TRBJ2-3; 9 positions agree with TRBD2. CDR3 length equals 16 residues. Germline CDR1 and CDR2: SGHNT and YYREEE (reference sequence). Losses at the gene ends were 2 bases for V and 3 bases for J; bases not matched to a gene: 7. DNA for the CDR3: TGTGCCAGCAGCTTATTGGCGGGAGGGGGGACAGATACGCAGTATTTT. This gives the protein CASSLLAGGGTDTQYF.

The table lists this clone with a count of one. The J gene is TRBJ1-1, the V gene TRBV12-3 or TRBV12-4; TRBD1 might be the D (6 bases). This CDR3 region has 13 residues. Trimming took off 6 bases at V and 5 bases at J, with 13 bases between the two ends. The CDR3 spells CASSSNRETEAFF. The CDR3 DNA reads TGTGCCAGCAGCTCCAACAGGGAAACTGAAGCTTTCTTT.

This sequence joins TRBV6-5 and TRBJ1-2, with D perhaps TRBD1 (5 bases). Trimming took off 6 bases at V and 4 bases at J, with 15 bases between the two ends. The CDR3 is 14 amino acids. Germline V CDR1 and CDR2: MNHEY, SVGAGI. In nucleotides, the CDR3 is TGTGCCAGCAGACCCCCCACAACAGGCTATGGCTACACCTTC. This translates into CASRPPTTGYGYTF.

The chain has TRBV11-2 and TRBJ2-1; D might be TRBD2 (6 bases). V was cut by 9 bases and J by 0 bases, with 9 bases left in between. Germline assignment: CDR1 SGHAT and CDR2 FQNNGV. CDR3 length equals 13 residues. CDR3 sequence reads: CASRDSSYNEQFF. Here the CDR3 DNA reads TGTGCCAGTCGGGACTCCTCCTACAATGAGCAGTTCTTC.

The chain recombines TRBV21-1 with TRBJ2-7; TRBD2 is the table's D call and was not checked against the DNA. TRBV21-1 is classified as a pseudogene. The CDR3 contains 14 residues. This CDR3 reads CARAAGSEEDEQYF. CDR3 coding DNA: TGTGCCAGGGCGGCGGGGAGTGAGGAGGACGAGCAGTACTTC.

The chain links TRBV10-2 to TRBJ2-3; no firm D call. The CDR3 has 11 amino acids. Trimming took off 2 bases at V and 4 bases at J, with 1 base between the two ends. Germline V lookup: CDR1 WSHSY, CDR2 SAAADI. Written as DNA, the CDR3 is TGCGCCAGCAGTGAGGCAGATACGCAGTATTTT. Translating it yields CASSEADTQYF.

The rearrangement uses TRBV5-1 and TRBJ2-6, with D possibly matching TRBD1 (5 bases). With 4 bases removed from V and 0 bases from J, the gap between germline ends came to 11 bases. The germline CDR1 and CDR2 sequences are SGHRS and YFSETQ. CDR3 size: 16 residues. CDR3 nucleotide sequence: TGCGCCAGCAGCCCCCCGACAGTCTCTGGGGCCAACGTCCTGACTTTC. It translates to CASSPPTVSGANVLTF.

Only one count was recorded for this clone. The chain joins TRBV5-1 to TRBJ2-3; 10 bases are shared with TRBD2. The CDR3 extends over 15 amino acids. Germline V lookup: CDR1 SGHRS, CDR2 YFSETQ. V shed 3 bases, J shed 2 bases, and the junction held 3 bases outside the gene matches. CDR3 amino acids: CASSSTSGDTDTQYF. CDR3 sequence (DNA): TGCGCCAGCAGCTCCACTAGCGGGGACACAGATACGCAGTATTTT.

This chain joins TRBV4-1 and TRBJ1-2; D gene unclear. The V end lost 0 bases, the J end lost 13 bases, and 24 bases lay between the germline ends. Germline V CDR1 and CDR2: MGHRA, YSYEKL. CDR3 length: 16 amino acids. This CDR3 is CASSQESWRGSGLVTF. CDR3 DNA: TGCGCCAGCAGCCAAGAATCCTGGCGGGGATCAGGTTTAGTCACCTTC.